This entry concerns a single TCR beta chain. The sample originates from a study of OX40 agonist ivuxolimab in advanced cancers. Study information: Patients' therapy was ivuxolimab, an antibody that acts as an agonist of OX40 (CD134).

Profiled with immunoSEQ multiplex PCR; TCRdb holds only in-frame clones, not every one. The sample lists about 40,000 clones, around four fifths occurring once. This specimen consisted of CD4+ or CD8+ T cells sorted from blood, obtained in a trial of the OX40 agonist ivuxolimab. The clonotype comes from an adult with an advanced solid tumor such as melanoma, head and neck, liver or kidney cancer.

The CDR3 spells CASSYPGGGQYGYTF. The CDR3, as DNA: TGTGCCAGCAGTTACCCTGGGGGGGGGCAATATGGCTACACCTTC. The chain recombines TRBV6-5 with TRBJ1-2, with a tentative D call TRBD1 (6 bases). The CDR3 length is 15 residues. In germline, CDR1 is MNHEY, CDR2 SVGAGI. Trimming took 2 bases from V and 5 from J, leaving 15 bases between them.